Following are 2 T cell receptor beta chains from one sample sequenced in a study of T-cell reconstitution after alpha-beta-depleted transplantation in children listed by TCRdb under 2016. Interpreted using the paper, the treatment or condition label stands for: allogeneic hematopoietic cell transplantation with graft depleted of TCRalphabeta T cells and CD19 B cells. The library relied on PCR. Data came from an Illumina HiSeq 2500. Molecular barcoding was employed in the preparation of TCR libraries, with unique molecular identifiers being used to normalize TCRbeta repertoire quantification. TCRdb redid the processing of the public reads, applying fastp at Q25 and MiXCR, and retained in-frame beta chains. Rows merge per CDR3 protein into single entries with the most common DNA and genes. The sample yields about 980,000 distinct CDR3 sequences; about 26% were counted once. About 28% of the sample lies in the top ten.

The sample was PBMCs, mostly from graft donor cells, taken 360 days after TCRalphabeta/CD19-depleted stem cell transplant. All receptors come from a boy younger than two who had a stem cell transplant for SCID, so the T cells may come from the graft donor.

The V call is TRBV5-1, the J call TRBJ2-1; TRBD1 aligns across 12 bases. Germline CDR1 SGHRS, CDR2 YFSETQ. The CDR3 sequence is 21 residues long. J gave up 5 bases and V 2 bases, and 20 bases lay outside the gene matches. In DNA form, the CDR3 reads TGCGCCAGCAGCTTTTCCCGGGACAGGGGGCTTGATGGTCGACTCGACAATGAGCAGTTCTTC. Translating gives CASSFSRDRGLDGRLDNEQFF.

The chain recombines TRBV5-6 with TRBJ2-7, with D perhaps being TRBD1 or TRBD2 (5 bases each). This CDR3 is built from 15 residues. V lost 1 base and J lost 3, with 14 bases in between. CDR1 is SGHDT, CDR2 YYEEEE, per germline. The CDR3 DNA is TGTGCCAGCAGCTTGCCCCGACGTGGGGGCTACGAGCAGTACTTC. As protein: CASSLPRRGGYEQYF.